The sequence of this T cell receptor beta chain was determined in a study of blood T cell repertoires in COVID-19 (dated by TCRdb to the early 2020s). Background on the whole study: The collaborator samples originated in the United States, Italy and Spain and spanned the acute and convalescent phases of COVID-19. The prospective study material was composed of cDNA or gDNA derived from T cells, B-cell-depleted T cells, or PBMCs. Subjects who had been exposed to COVID-19, were actively infected with it, or had recovered from it provided the deeply sampled blood TCRbeta repertoires that made up the dataset. The repertoires were released in a freely available public database meant as a resource for research on the immune response to SARS-CoV-2. The samples were drawn from the first 160 participants of the ongoing ImmuneRACE study and from under 1,500 subjects provided by 6 global collaborators. Nearly every sample came with metadata listing a de-identified subject ID, COVID-19 status, age in years and sex. Where HLA class I and class II types were available, the types were taken from metadata supplied by the sample provider, not from assay-based typing.

The CDR3, cysteine through phenylalanine, is 13 amino acids long. The CDR3 DNA has 39 bases and is translated from base 1. CDR1 and CDR2 are read off the germline V gene (reference sequence) as LGHDT and YNNKEL. The junction carries 15 bases between V and J, which are trimmed by 10 bases and 8 bases respectively. Comments on this clone: This clone's antigen is unknown. One base away there is no much larger clone; base qualities are not given.

TCRbeta CDR3 regions were amplified from genomic DNA by means of the immunoSEQ Assay, a bias-controlled multiplex PCR. The study's own analysis went as follows. The number of nucleated cells in each sample was estimated from the amplification of reference gene primers within the assay. To quantify the absolute abundance of each unique TCRbeta CDR3 rearrangement, sequence reads were collapsed and filtered. For each sample, productive Simpson clonality was calculated by taking the square root of Simpson's diversity index across productive rearrangements. TCRdb re-hosts the immuneACCESS table, in-frame sequences only. Its copies lack some clones; in the studies checked, an unresolved V gene accounts for under half of them, and the cause for the rest is not known. V and J calls and clone size follow that table, whereas D and trimming were derived from the DNA. The sample includes under 300,000 clones, with approximately 80% observed a single time. The top ten clones comprise about 2% of the sample.

Study-wide conclusions, independent of this receptor: The quantity of clinical and demographic metadata differed by source and by participant and was supplied without curation.

Samples from volunteer blood donors who had recovered from COVID-19 were contributed by a second Seattle source. Collaborating institutions collected whole blood in K2EDTA tubes following their own protocols. For TCRbeta analysis, collaborator samples were shipped as frozen whole blood, as isolated PBMCs, or as DNA extracted from either sample type. What was sequenced was peripheral blood. Rearrangement joined TRBV3-1 (or the pseudogene TRBV3-2) to TRBJ1-6; TRBD1 might be the D gene, on 5 matching bases. This clonotype was obtained from a man younger than 40 who had recovered from COVID-19. The DNA sequence is TGTGCCACCCAGGGCTTCGGTTATTCACCCCTCCACTTT. It translates to CATQGFGYSPLHF.